The present T cell receptor beta chain was sequenced within a study of blood T cell repertoires in COVID-19. About the research overall: Sources were T cells, B-cell-depleted T cells, or PBMCs; the material itself was cDNA or gDNA.

Assay used: immunoSEQ multiplex PCR; TCRdb lists only in-frame clones, some missing. The sample includes 150,000 to 200,000 clones, around 90% of them seen just once. CDR1 and CDR2 from the germline V gene are MGHDK and SYGVNS. The CDR3 runs 14 residues. V dropped 4 bases and J dropped 6 bases, with 15 bases sitting between them. The specimen sequenced was peripheral blood. The origin of this receptor is a human donor in a cohort sampled during active COVID-19. The chain carries TRBV25-1 and TRBJ2-5, with D possibly matching TRBD1 (5 bases). CDR3 sequence reads: CASSGTIGAQTQYF. CDR3 sequence (DNA): TGTGCCAGCAGTGGGACGATAGGGGCACAGACCCAGTACTTC.